This passage covers 21 T cell receptor beta chains from one sample sequenced in a study of cytomegalovirus exposure and HLA in healthy donors. The PCR contained 60 Vbeta and 13 Jbeta primers. Clones were sequenced by immunoSEQ multiplex PCR, and TCRdb holds only the in-frame ones, with some missing. The sample consists of 90,000 to 150,000 clones, 8.5% to 9% of them appearing once. The source material was PBMCs. These receptors originate from a woman in her thirties or forties in good health and CMV-seropositive.

This clone was detected a few times. One end of the junction is discordant with germline, which a read error may explain. The chain couples TRBV7-2 to TRBJ1-1; 8 positions agree with TRBD1. From germline, CDR1 is SGHTA and CDR2 FQGNSA. This CDR3 has 13 amino acids. The CDR3 loop reads CASRNRGNTGAFF. The CDR3 DNA reads TGTGCCAGCAGAAACAGGGGGAACACTGGAGCTTTCTTT.

This clone was counted between two and nine times. The chain has TRBV7-2 and TRBJ2-2; TRBD2 aligns across 8 bases. J lost 1 base, V lost 5 bases, and 3 bases had no gene match. Germline V lookup: CDR1 SGHTA, CDR2 FQGNSA. This CDR3 is 15 amino acids long. In nucleotides, the CDR3 is TGTGCCAGCAGCCAACTAGCGGTGAACACCGGGGAGCTGTTTTTT. Translated, it gives CASSQLAVNTGELFF. Using reference TRBV7-2 and TRBJ2-2 for the parts outside the CDR3, the full variable domain is GAGVSQSPSNKVTEKGKDVELRCDPISGHTALYWYRQSLGQGLEFLIYFQGNSAPDKSGLPSDRFSAERTGGSVSTLTIQRTQQEDSAVYLCASSQLAVNTGELFFGEGSRLTVL.

A few counts support this clone. The V gene is TRBV30, the J gene TRBJ1-1; TRBD1 agrees at 7 bases. This CDR3 region has 13 residues. The trim removed 7 bases at V and 1 base at J, leaving 6 bases unmatched. Germline CDR1 reads GTSNPN; CDR2 reads SVGIG (reference sequence). The CDR3, as DNA: TGTGCCTCGGTCGGGACAGAGAACACTGAAGCTTTCTTT. This sequence encodes CASVGTENTEAFF.

V and J are TRBV7-9 and TRBJ2-2; 9 bases fit TRBD1. CDR3 length: 14 residues. Per the germline V gene, CDR1 is SEHNR and CDR2 is FQNEAQ (reference sequence). V was pared by 6 bases and J by 6 bases, with 5 bases of the junction left unmatched. This chain's CDR3 is CASRQGASAGELFF. The CDR3 nucleotides are TGTGCCAGCAGACAGGGGGCATCGGCCGGGGAGCTGTTTTTT.

This clone has more than one count but fewer than ten. The V and J genes are TRBV2 and TRBJ2-5; tentatively, D is TRBD1 (5 bases). CDR1 and CDR2 (germline): SNHLY, FYNNEI. Trimming took off 5 bases at V and 0 bases at J, with 10 bases between the two ends. The CDR3 loop spans 14 amino acids. CDR3 nucleotide sequence: TGTGCCAGCAGTCTTGACAGTAACCAAGAGACCCAGTACTTC. It encodes CASSLDSNQETQYF.

This chain links TRBV7-3 with TRBJ1-2; D might be TRBD1 (5 bases). The V end was cut by 1 base, the J end by 4 bases, with 7 bases between. The germline V gene has CDR1 SGHTA and CDR2 FQGTGA. The CDR3 is made up of 13 amino acids. In DNA, the CDR3 is TGTGCCAGCAGCTTAAGGGGGGGCTATGGCTACACCTTC. This sequence encodes CASSLRGGYGYTF.

This clone was picked up a small number of times. The chain has TRBV7-3 and TRBJ2-6, with 8 bases aligning to TRBD1. Trimming took 4 bases from V and 2 from J; bases not matched to a gene: 4. The CDR3 spans 16 residues. Germline V gene lookup returns CDR1 SGHTA and CDR2 FQGTGA. The CDR3 loop is CASSSGQVAGANVLTF. CDR3 nucleotides: TGTGCCAGCAGCTCGGGACAGGTGGCTGGGGCCAACGTCCTGACTTTC. Using reference TRBV7-3 and TRBJ2-6 for the parts outside the CDR3, the full variable domain is GAGVSQTPSNKVTEKGKYVELRCDPISGHTALYWYRQSLGQGPEFLIYFQGTGAADDSGLPNDRFFAVRPEGSVSTLKIQRTERGDSAVYLCASSSGQVAGANVLTFGAGSRLTVL.

This clone was picked up a small number of times. The rearrangement links TRBV6-6 to TRBJ1-3, with a tentative D call TRBD1 (6 bases). Germline assignment: CDR1 MNHNY and CDR2 SVGAGI (reference sequence). Trimming removed 1 base at V and 2 bases at J, with 6 bases between. The CDR3 consists of 14 residues. DNA of the CDR3: TGTGCCAGCAGTTACTACAGGGCTGGAAACACCATATATTTT. Its protein product is CASSYYRAGNTIYF.

The chain uses TRBV5-1 and TRBJ2-1; TRBD1 matches 11 bases. Trimming removed 3 bases from V and 4 bases from J; junction bases left unmatched: 3. In germline, CDR1 is SGHRS, CDR2 YFSETQ. CDR3 length equals 15 residues. This CDR3 is CASSSDRGQYNEQFF. The CDR3 DNA sequence: TGCGCCAGCAGCTCGGACAGGGGGCAGTACAATGAGCAGTTCTTC.

The sample holds a few counts of this clone. This sample includes further DNA sequences coding for the same CDR3. The chain couples TRBV11-2 to TRBJ1-5, with 9 bases lining up with TRBD1. Unmatched junction bases numbered 4, after V lost 3 bases and J lost 4 bases. Germline CDR1 SGHAT, CDR2 FQNNGV. The length of the CDR3 is 15 residues. The CDR3 spells CASSLDGTGNQPQHF. The CDR3 DNA reads TGTGCCAGCAGCTTGGACGGGACAGGGAATCAGCCCCAGCATTTT.

The chain recombines TRBV7-2 with TRBJ2-7, with D possibly TRBD1 on 6 matching bases. Deletions cut 5 bases from V and 0 bases from J, with 11 bases between. The germline CDR1 and CDR2 sequences are SGHTA and FQGNSA. There are 14 residues in the CDR3. CDR3 in amino acids: CASSRNRDSYEQYF. DNA for the CDR3: TGTGCCAGCAGCAGAAACAGGGACTCCTACGAGCAGTACTTC.

The chain joins TRBV5-4 to TRBJ2-5, with TRBD1 matching 7 bases. The assigned J gene may be wrong: the sequence end matches TRBJ2-7 better. The V gene's germline CDR1 is SGHNT and CDR2 YYREEE (reference sequence). The CDR3 contains 14 residues. Here the CDR3 DNA reads TGTGCCAGCAGCTTAGAGGGGGCGTTCGACGAGCAGTACTTC. This codes for CASSLEGAFDEQYF.

V and J are TRBV29-1 and TRBJ2-3; 8 bases are a match to TRBD2. The CDR3 is 17 residues long. In germline, CDR1 is SQVTM, CDR2 ANQGSEA. V gave up 2 bases and J gave up 2 bases; unmatched junction bases: 12. The CDR3 loop is CSVESTSGLENTDTQYF. CDR3 nucleotides: TGCAGCGTTGAAAGCACTAGCGGACTAGAGAACACAGATACGCAGTATTTT.

This clone was detected a few times. The chain joins TRBV6-1 to TRBJ1-2; no clear D. The germline gives CDR1 MNHNS, CDR2 SASEGT. The CDR3 has 15 amino acids. Trimming took off 1 base at V and 0 bases at J, with 9 bases between the two ends. Written as DNA, the CDR3 is TGTGCCAGCAGTGAAGGGAGGACGGCTAACTATGGCTACACCTTC. Its protein product is CASSEGRTANYGYTF.

V gene TRBV27 combines with J gene TRBJ1-5, with TRBD1 as a possible D gene (5 bases). Germline loops: CDR1 MNHEY, CDR2 SMNVEV (reference sequence). With 2 bases removed from V and 6 bases from J, the gap between germline ends came to 8 bases. This CDR3 spans 13 amino acids. CDR3 DNA sequence: TGTGCCAGCAGTTTACGGGGGACTCAGCCCCAGCATTTT. Residues: CASSLRGTQPQHF.

The chain carries TRBV28 and TRBJ1-3; D uncertain. The ends were cut back, 6 bases at V and 6 bases at J, with 9 bases in the middle. CDR1 is MDHEN and CDR2 is SYDVKM in the germline V gene. The CDR3 has 12 amino acids. The CDR3 DNA reads TGTGCCAGCAGGGAGGGAATAAACACCATATATTTT. Encoded protein: CASREGINTIYF.

The J gene is TRBJ1-3, the V gene TRBV6-1; possible D gene TRBD1, 5 bases. The CDR3 contains 15 residues. Germline V lookup: CDR1 MNHNS, CDR2 SASEGT. Deletions cut 1 base from V and 3 bases from J, with 10 bases between. CDR3 bases: TGTGCCAGCAGTGAAGACGCAGGGATTGGAAACACCATATATTTT. Amino acids: CASSEDAGIGNTIYF.

The chain has TRBV15 and TRBJ1-4; D may be TRBD1 (5 bases). Germline lookup yields CDR1 LNHNV and CDR2 YYDKDF (reference sequence). The V end lost 0 bases, the J end lost 6 bases, and 11 bases lay between the germline ends. CDR3 length: 15 amino acids. The CDR3 loop reads CATSREGRDDEKLFF. The CDR3 DNA reads TGTGCCACCAGCAGAGAGGGCAGGGATGATGAAAAACTGTTTTTT.

The chain's CDR3 is CASSLVGGREPRNEQFF. CDR3 coding DNA: TGTGCCAGCAGCTTAGTAGGCGGCAGGGAACCTAGAAATGAGCAGTTCTTC. V gene TRBV7-2 combines with J gene TRBJ2-1; D possibly corresponds to TRBD1 (5 bases). Trimming removed 1 base from V and 7 bases from J, with 20 bases in between. Germline CDR1 is SGHTA and CDR2 is FQGNSA. The CDR3 has 17 amino acids.

The V call is TRBV5-6, the J call TRBJ2-5, with D possibly TRBD2 on 6 matching bases. Germline CDR1 SGHDT, CDR2 YYEEEE. Trimming cost V 2 bases and J 4 bases, with 18 bases left between them. This CDR3 comprises 16 residues. In nucleotides, the CDR3 is TGTGCCAGCAGCTTCCTTGGGGGGATGGCGGGAGAGACCCAGTACTTC. As protein: CASSFLGGMAGETQYF.

Worth noting for this clone: The junction does not match germline at one end; this may be a read error. The genes are TRBV5-1 and TRBJ1-6; 7 nucleotides match TRBD1. This CDR3 spans 16 amino acids. Germline V gives CDR1 SGHRS, CDR2 YFSETQ. CDR3 loop: CASSRGTDLKDSPLHF. DNA for the CDR3: TGCGCCAGCAGCAGAGGGACAGACCTTAAGGATTCGCCCCTCCACTTT.